Below are 22 T cell receptor beta chains sequenced from a single sample in a study of T cell clonality in common variable immunodeficiency. The repertoire was sequenced with immunoSEQ multiplex PCR; TCRdb's copy has only in-frame clones and lacks some. The sample has some 45,000 clones, none seen only once; the top ten hold around 2.1%. The material sequenced was peripheral blood mononuclear cells. These receptors were obtained from a person aged 18 to 75 in good health.

This clone was counted at least ten times. The read ends 3 residues before the CDR3 terminus; that terminus is restored from the germline J gene. The chain links TRBV30 to TRBJ1-1; D is possibly TRBD1 (5 bases). The CDR3 runs to 15 residues. V was clipped by 0 bases and J by 4 bases, with 15 bases between them. Germline-derived CDR1 and CDR2 are GTSNPN and SVGIG (reference sequence). The part of the CDR3 DNA that was read is TGTGCCTGGAGTGTAAGAGTAGGGGTGGGCACTGAA. Amino acids: CAWSVRVGVGTE. In full, the CDR3 is CAWSVRVGVGTEAFF.

A remark on this clone: This may come from a read error, since a much larger clone is one base off. Coverage ceases 3 residues before the CDR3 finishes, and the germline J gene fills in the end. The chain couples TRBV13 to TRBJ1-4, with a possible D match to TRBD1 (5 bases). Germline CDR1 is PRHDT and CDR2 is FYEKMQ (reference sequence). The CDR3 consists of 15 residues. This chain's CDR3 is CAISQRGSGANVLFF. The sequenced part of the CDR3 DNA is TGTGCCATCTCACAACGAGGTTCTGGGGCCAACGTA.

The sample holds many counts of this clone. Read coverage stops 3 residues before the CDR3 terminus; the germline J gene supplies the remainder. This chain joins TRBV14 and TRBJ2-2; weak D call: TRBD2 (5 bases). Germline V gives CDR1 SGHDN, CDR2 FVKESK. V shed 2 bases and J shed 2 bases, with 15 bases lying between them. The CDR3 sequence is 17 residues long. The CDR3 DNA, read in part, is TGTGCCAGCAGCCAAAGAGGAGTAGCGCCAAACACCGGGGAG. Its protein is CASSQRGVAPNTGE. The whole CDR3 sequence reads CASSQRGVAPNTGELFF.

This clone was seen many times. The sequence runs out 3 residues before the end of the CDR3; the remainder is reconstructed from the germline J gene. The rearrangement joins TRBV6-1 to TRBJ1-5; a possible D gene is TRBD1 (5 bases). The CDR3 contains 14 residues. Germline V CDR1 and CDR2: MNHNS, SASEGT. V was clipped by 2 bases and J by 4 bases, with 9 bases between them. The sequenced CDR3 bases are TGTGCCAGCAGTGAAATGACAGCGAATCAGCCC. Its translation is CASSEMTANQP. The whole CDR3 reads CASSEMTANQPQHF.

Many counts were recorded for this clone. The CDR3 end is not reached by the read, which stops 3 residues before it; the germline J gene fills it in. The rearrangement uses TRBV6-1 and TRBJ1-2; D not certain. There are 16 residues in the CDR3. The germline CDR1 and CDR2 sequences are MNHNS and SASEGT. With 1 base removed from V and 2 bases from J, the gap between germline ends came to 14 bases. CDR3 amino acids: CASSEEGSYGNYGYTF. The sequenced CDR3 bases are TGTGCCAGCAGTGAAGAAGGCAGCTACGGGAACTATGGC.

This clone appeared many times. The read terminates 3 residues ahead of where the CDR3 ends, so the germline J gene completes it. V usage is TRBV6-1 and J usage is TRBJ1-2; D is uncertain. The CDR3 spans 15 residues. The germline gives CDR1 MNHNS, CDR2 SASEGT. Incomplete CDR3 DNA: TGTGCCAGCAGTGAAGCGCTTAGTCCGGGTATGGGC. Its translation is CASSEALSPGMG. The full CDR3 protein reads CASSEALSPGMGYTF.

This clone occurred many times. CDR3 bases read: TGTGCCAGCAGGCCGAGTAACAGTCAAGAGACC. Amino acids: CASRPSNSQET. The CDR3 in its entirety is CASRPSNSQETQYF. This chain connects TRBV2 to TRBJ2-5; D ambiguous. With the read ending 3 residues before the CDR3 end, the germline J gene is used to fill in that end. The ends were cut back, 6 bases at V and 2 bases at J, with 13 bases in the middle. Per germline, CDR1 SNHLY and CDR2 FYNNEI. The length of the CDR3 is 14 residues.

Many counts were recorded for this clone. The read gets to within 3 residues of the CDR3 end, and the germline J gene fills in the rest. The chain carries TRBV5-1 and TRBJ2-3; 13 nucleotides match TRBD2. The V gene's germline CDR1 is SGHRS and CDR2 YFSETQ. V lost 4 bases, J lost 3 bases, and 14 bases stayed unmatched. This CDR3 region has 19 residues. The CDR3 protein is CASSAGTSGMSLGTDTQYF. CDR3 DNA (partial): TGCGCCAGCAGCGCCGGGACTAGCGGGATGAGTTTGGGAACAGATACG.

This clone was detected a few times. Mismatch with germline at one junction end may stem from a read error. Partial CDR3 DNA: TGTGCCAGCAGCTTGGCGGCAGCGAACACTGGA. Protein: CASSLAAANTG. The complete CDR3 sequence is CASSLAAANTGAFF. This rearrangement joins TRBV5-6 to TRBJ1-1, with unresolved D. The CDR3 end falls 3 residues outside the read, so it is completed with the germline J gene. Germline CDR1 is SGHDT and CDR2 is YYEEEE. The length of the CDR3 is 14 residues.

Many counts were recorded for this clone. From the germline J gene comes the end of the CDR3, since the read stops 3 residues before it. The gene calls are TRBV29-1 and TRBJ2-3, with D tentatively TRBD2 (6 bases). The V gene's germline CDR1 is SQVTM and CDR2 ANQGSEA. The CDR3 consists of 13 residues. V was cut by 8 bases and J by 6 bases, with 18 bases left in between. The sequenced CDR3 bases are TGCAGCTCCGTGGGACGGGCGGGGGATACG. This encodes CSSVGRAGDT. The entire CDR3 protein is CSSVGRAGDTQYF.

As regards this clone: The read terminates 3 residues ahead of where the CDR3 ends, so the germline J gene completes it. This sequence joins TRBV7-2 and TRBJ1-2; maybe TRBD1 (5 bases). The CDR3 length is 14 residues. In germline, CDR1 is SGHTA, CDR2 FQGNSA. The chain's CDR3 is CASSLIGGANIYTF. The CDR3 DNA, read in part, is TGTGCCAGCAGCTTAATTGGAGGGGCTAACATC.

This clone occurred many times. Read data end 3 residues before the CDR3 end; the end is taken from the germline J gene. The chain recombines TRBV30 with TRBJ2-5, with a weak D call TRBD2 (6 bases). The germline V gene encodes CDR1 GTSNPN and CDR2 SVGIG (reference sequence). The CDR3 sequence is 11 residues long. V was cut by 5 bases and J by 3 bases, with 7 bases left in between. Here the CDR3 reads CAWGGKETQYF. The covered CDR3 bases are TGTGCCTGGGGGGGGAAAGAGACC.

This clone was found many times. The CDR3 is cut off 3 residues early in the read; its end comes from the germline J gene. V and J are TRBV30 and TRBJ1-1; TRBD1 matches 8 bases. Germline V gene data show CDR1 as GTSNPN and CDR2 as SVGIG (reference sequence). Trimming cost V 3 bases and J 1 base; bases outside gene matches: 7. The CDR3 spans 15 residues. Partial CDR3 DNA: TGTGCCTGGAGCCTATTGGACAGGGAGAACACTGAA. It yields the protein CAWSLLDRENTE. The entire CDR3 sequence reads CAWSLLDRENTEAFF.

A few counts support this clone. From the germline J gene comes the end of the CDR3, since the read stops 3 residues before it. The gene calls are TRBV4-2 and TRBJ2-5, with TRBD1 as a possible D gene (6 bases). The CDR3 sequence is 13 residues long. Germline V gives CDR1 LGHNA, CDR2 YNFKEQ. Trimming took off 5 bases at V and 5 bases at J, with 12 bases between the two ends. This CDR3 is CASSNPGEETQYF. Incomplete CDR3 DNA: TGTGCCAGCAGCAATCCAGGGGAGGAGACC.

This clone occurred many times. The read is 3 residues too short to cover the CDR3 end, so that end is filled in from the germline J gene. V is TRBV7-7 and J is TRBJ1-3; maybe TRBD1 (5 bases). V lost 5 bases to trimming and J lost 2 bases, with 13 bases between them. The CDR3 covers 15 residues. CDR1 and CDR2 from the germline V gene are SSHAT and FNYEAQ (reference sequence). The CDR3 is CASSQNLGAGNTIYF. The sequenced part of the CDR3 DNA is TGTGCCAGCAGCCAGAATTTAGGGGCTGGAAACACC.

In this sample, this clone turned up many times. The sequenced part of the CDR3 DNA is TGTGCCAGCAGCTTGTCTGGGCCCGGGGAG. It specifies CASSLSGPGE. The whole CDR3 sequence reads CASSLSGPGELFF. V is TRBV5-6 and J is TRBJ2-2; no clear D. The read stops 3 residues short of the end of the CDR3; the missing end is completed from the germline J gene. Germline CDR1 reads SGHDT; CDR2 reads YYEEEE. The CDR3 extends over 13 amino acids. The ends were cut back, 1 base at V and 6 bases at J, with 7 bases in the middle.

This clone has at least ten counts. The CDR3 is cut off 3 residues early in the read; its end comes from the germline J gene. This rearrangement joins TRBV7-6 to TRBJ1-4; D is uncertain. Germline assignment: CDR1 SGHVS and CDR2 FNYEAQ. The CDR3 is 16 amino acids. Trimming left V 2 bases short and J 4 bases short, with 14 bases between. CDR3 in amino acids: CASSLLRAAFNEKLFF. CDR3 DNA, as far as it was read: TGTGCCAGCAGCTTATTAAGGGCAGCTTTTAATGAAAAA.

This clone has just a few counts. Coverage ceases 3 residues before the CDR3 finishes, and the germline J gene fills in the end. J is TRBJ2-3 and V is TRBV2; 7 positions agree with TRBD2. The germline CDR1 and CDR2 sequences are SNHLY and FYNNEI. J was trimmed by 4 bases and V by 4 bases; bases with no gene match: 11. This CDR3 is built from 16 residues. The part of the CDR3 DNA that was read is TGTGCCAGCAGTGGTTTAGCGGGCCGGGGACCAGATACG. Encoded protein: CASSGLAGRGPDT. The full-length CDR3 reads as CASSGLAGRGPDTQYF.

This clone was observed many times. The CDR3 extends 3 residues past the end of the read, so its final part is completed from the germline J gene. V gene TRBV19 combines with J gene TRBJ1-1, with D possibly matching TRBD1 (5 bases). Germline assignment: CDR1 LNHDA and CDR2 SQIVND (reference sequence). CDR3 length equals 12 residues. The CDR3 bases that were read are TGTGCCAGTAGTAGGAGGACAAGGGAA. This translates into CASSRRTRE. The full CDR3 reads CASSRRTREAFF.

This clone was recorded many times. The CDR3 end is not reached by the read, which stops 3 residues before it; the germline J gene fills it in. The chain uses TRBV6-4 and TRBJ2-3; 7 nucleotides line up with TRBD1. The CDR3 spans 15 residues. Germline loops: CDR1 MRHNA, CDR2 SNTAGT. V trimming: 2 bases; J trimming: 1 base; junction bases outside the gene matches: 3. CDR3 region: CASSDNTGGTDTQYF. The CDR3 DNA, read in part, is TGTGCCAGCAGTGACAATACAGGGGGCACAGATACG.

This clone was counted ten times or more. The read falls 3 residues short of the CDR3 end, and the missing part is taken from the germline J gene. This chain links TRBV20-1 with TRBJ2-3, with 10 bases matching TRBD2. Unmatched junction bases numbered 6, after V lost 1 base and J lost 2 bases. This CDR3 is built from 16 residues. CDR1 is DFQATT and CDR2 is SNEGSKA in the germline V gene (reference sequence). CDR3 DNA, as far as it was read: TGCAGTGCTAGAGTAATAGCGGGGGGCCCCACAGATACG. The encoded protein is CSARVIAGGPTDT. The complete CDR3 protein is CSARVIAGGPTDTQYF.

This clone was seen many times. The read finishes 3 residues shy of the CDR3 end, and the germline J gene is used to complete it. The chain uses TRBV7-9 and TRBJ2-7; tentative D call: TRBD1 (7 bases). The CDR3 spans 15 residues. In germline, CDR1 is SEHNR, CDR2 FQNEAQ (reference sequence). V lost 5 bases to trimming and J lost 2 bases, with 16 bases between them. CDR3 sequence: CASSRGTVKTYEQYF. Incomplete CDR3 DNA: TGTGCCAGCAGCCGGGGGACAGTAAAAACCTACGAG.